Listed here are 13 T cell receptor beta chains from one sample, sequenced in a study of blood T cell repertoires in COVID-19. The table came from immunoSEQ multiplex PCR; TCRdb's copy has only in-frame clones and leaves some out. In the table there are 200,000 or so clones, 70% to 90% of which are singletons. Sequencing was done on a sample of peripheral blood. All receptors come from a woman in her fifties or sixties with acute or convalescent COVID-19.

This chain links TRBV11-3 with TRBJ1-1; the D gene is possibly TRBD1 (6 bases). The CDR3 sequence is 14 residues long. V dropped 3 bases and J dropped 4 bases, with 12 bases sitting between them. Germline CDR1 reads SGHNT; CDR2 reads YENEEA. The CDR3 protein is CASSFNGQSTEAFF. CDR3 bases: TGTGCCAGCAGCTTCAATGGACAGTCCACTGAAGCTTTCTTT. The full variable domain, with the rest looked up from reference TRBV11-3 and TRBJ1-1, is EAGVVQSPRYKIIEKKQPVAFWCNPISGHNTLYWYLQNLGQGPELLIRYENEEAVDDSQLPKDRFSAERLKGVDSTLKIQPAELGDSAVYLCASSFNGQSTEAFFGQGTRLTVV.

This CDR3 reads CASSGRQSEYSPLHF. In DNA, the CDR3 is TGTGCCAGCAGTGGGAGACAGTCCGAGTATTCACCCCTCCACTTT. V usage is TRBV2 and J usage is TRBJ1-6; D perhaps matches TRBD1 (5 bases). The CDR3 loop spans 15 amino acids. Germline V gene sequence: CDR1 SNHLY, CDR2 FYNNEI. With 4 bases removed from V and 8 bases from J, the gap between germline ends came to 15 bases.

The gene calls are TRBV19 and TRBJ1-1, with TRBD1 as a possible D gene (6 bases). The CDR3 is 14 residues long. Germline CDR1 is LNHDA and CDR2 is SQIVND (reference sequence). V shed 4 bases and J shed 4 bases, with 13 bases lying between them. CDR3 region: CASSSKTGSTEAFF. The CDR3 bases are TGTGCCAGTAGTAGTAAAACAGGGTCCACTGAAGCTTTCTTT.

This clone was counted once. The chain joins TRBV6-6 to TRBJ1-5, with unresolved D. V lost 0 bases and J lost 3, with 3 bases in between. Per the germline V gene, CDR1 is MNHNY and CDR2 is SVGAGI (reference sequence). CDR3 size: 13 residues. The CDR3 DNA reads TGTGCCAGCAGTTACTCATACAATCAGCCCCAGCATTTT. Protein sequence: CASSYSYNQPQHF.

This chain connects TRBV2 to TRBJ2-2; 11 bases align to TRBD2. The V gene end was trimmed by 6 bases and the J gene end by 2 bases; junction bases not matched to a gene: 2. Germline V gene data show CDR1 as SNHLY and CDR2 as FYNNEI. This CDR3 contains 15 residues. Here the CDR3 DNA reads TGTGCCAGCAGGACTAGCGGGGCCAACACCGGGGAGCTGTTTTTT. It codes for CASRTSGANTGELFF.

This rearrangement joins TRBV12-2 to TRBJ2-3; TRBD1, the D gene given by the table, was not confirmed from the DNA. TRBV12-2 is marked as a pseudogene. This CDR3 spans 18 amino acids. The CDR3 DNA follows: TGTGCAAGTCGCCATCTCGGGCAACAGGGGAAAAAGACAGATACGCAGTATTTT. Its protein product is CASRHLGQQGKKTDTQYF.

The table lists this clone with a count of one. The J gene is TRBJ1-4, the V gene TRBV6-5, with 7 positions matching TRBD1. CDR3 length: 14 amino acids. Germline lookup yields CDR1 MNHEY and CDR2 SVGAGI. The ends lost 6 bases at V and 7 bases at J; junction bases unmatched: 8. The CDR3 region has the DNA TGTGCCAGCAGCAACAGGGGAAGGGGTGAAAAACTGTTTTTT. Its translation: CASSNRGRGEKLFF.

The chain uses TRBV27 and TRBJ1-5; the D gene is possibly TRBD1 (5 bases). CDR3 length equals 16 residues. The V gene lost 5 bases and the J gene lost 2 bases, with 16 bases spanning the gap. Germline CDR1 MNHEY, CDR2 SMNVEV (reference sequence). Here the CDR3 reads CASSRDGGFGNQPQHF. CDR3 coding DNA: TGTGCCAGCAGTCGGGACGGGGGGTTCGGCAATCAGCCCCAGCATTTT.

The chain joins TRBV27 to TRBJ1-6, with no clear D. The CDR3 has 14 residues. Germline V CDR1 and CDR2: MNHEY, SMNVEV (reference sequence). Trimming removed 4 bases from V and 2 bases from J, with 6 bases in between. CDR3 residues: CASSSVAYNSPLHF. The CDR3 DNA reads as TGTGCCAGCAGTTCGGTAGCCTATAATTCACCCCTCCACTTT.

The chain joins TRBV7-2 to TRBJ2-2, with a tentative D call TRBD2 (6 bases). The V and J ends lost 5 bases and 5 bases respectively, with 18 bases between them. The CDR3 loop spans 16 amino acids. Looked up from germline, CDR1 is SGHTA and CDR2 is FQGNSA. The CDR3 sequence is CASSHYTGVSTGELFF. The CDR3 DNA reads TGTGCCAGCAGCCACTACACGGGAGTCTCTACCGGGGAGCTGTTTTTT.

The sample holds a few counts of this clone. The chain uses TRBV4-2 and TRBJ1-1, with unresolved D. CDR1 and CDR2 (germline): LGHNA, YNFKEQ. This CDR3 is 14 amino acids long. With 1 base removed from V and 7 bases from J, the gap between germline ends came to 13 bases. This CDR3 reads CASSQAWQRLEAFF. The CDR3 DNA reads TGTGCCAGCAGCCAAGCTTGGCAGCGCCTTGAAGCTTTCTTT.

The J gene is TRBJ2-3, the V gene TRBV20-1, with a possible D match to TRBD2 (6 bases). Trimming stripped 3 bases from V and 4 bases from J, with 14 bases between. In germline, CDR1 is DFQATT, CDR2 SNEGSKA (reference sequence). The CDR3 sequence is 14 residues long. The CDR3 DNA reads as TGCAGTGCTAGTAGCCGGGACTTGTCAGATACGCAGTATTTT. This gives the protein CSASSRDLSDTQYF.

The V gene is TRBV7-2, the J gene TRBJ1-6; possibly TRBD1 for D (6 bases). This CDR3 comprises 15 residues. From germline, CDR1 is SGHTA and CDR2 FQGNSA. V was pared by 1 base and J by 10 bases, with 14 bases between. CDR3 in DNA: TGTGCCAGCAGCTTAGGAACAGGGATGGGGTCACCCCTCCACTTT. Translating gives CASSLGTGMGSPLHF.